A selection of T cell receptor beta chains follows, all from one sample in a study of glioma-infiltrating T cells. TCRdb itself ran the multiplex PCR reads through MiXCR, one entry per CDR3 protein. The sample yields some 150,000 distinct CDR3 sequences, about two fifths seen once. The sequencing input was glioma tissue, nonneoplastic brain tissue, or PBMCs (not recorded which). These TCRs come from a human donor with low-grade glioma or glioblastoma, undergoing nonglioma brain surgery, or in good health (not recorded which). The CDR3 runs from the conserved cysteine through the conserved F or W. The D gene is left open where the match is weak. A clone size is listed for some rows: how often the clone was seen (once, few, many), or a class if it is expanded.

D	V	J	size	length	DNA	CDR3
TRBD2	TRBV28	TRBJ2-7	few	14	TGTGCCAGCAGCTTTGCTAGCGGTACATACGAGCAGTACTTC	CASSFASGTYEQYF
TRBD1	TRBV20-1	TRBJ1-2	NA	14	TGCAGTGCTAGAGCACCAGGGACAGACTATGGCTACACCTTC	CSARAPGTDYGYTF
NA	TRBV25-1	TRBJ2-5	NA	13	TGTGCCAGCACCAAGACACGGAGGGAGACCCAGTACTTC	CASTKTRRETQYF
NA	TRBV6-2/TRBV6-3	TRBJ1-6	NA	14	TGTGCCACCGCGGGGGTGGTTGGGAATTCACCCCTCCACTTT	CATAGVVGNSPLHF
TRBD1	TRBV18	TRBJ2-1	NA	12	TGTGCCAGCTCTGGACAGGGGTTGGTGCAGTTCTTC	CASSGQGLVQFF
NA	TRBV7-2	TRBJ2-7	NA	13	TGTGCCAGCAGCTTAGCGGGAGGTTACGAGCAGTACTTC	CASSLAGGYEQYF
NA	TRBV7-2	TRBJ2-1	few	12	TGTGCCAGCAGCTTAGATAGCCTGCAGCAGTTCTTC	CASSLDSLQQFF
NA	TRBV10-3	TRBJ1-1	few	14	TGTGCCATCAGTGAAGGTATAGCGAACACTGAAGCTTTCTTT	CAISEGIANTEAFF
NA	TRBV3-1	TRBJ2-1	NA	12	TGTGCCAGCAGTGGGGACGTCAATGAGCAGTTCTTC	CASSGDVNEQFF
NA	TRBV6-1	TRBJ2-7	NA	14	TGTGCCAGCAGCCTCGCGGCAGGGGCCTACGAGCAGTACTTC	CASSLAAGAYEQYF